The 12 T cell receptor beta chains below all came from one sample that was sequenced in a study of T cell repertoires in cytomegalovirus infection. These TCRs' antigens remain unknown. From the reads, TCRdb called clonotypes with MiXCR, one entry per CDR3 protein. The table shows roughly 920,000 distinct CDR3 sequences, with about 33% occurring only once. The sample in question was cultured CD8+ T cells from PBMCs, obtained from culture after CMV antigen stimulation. Receptor source: a human donor in good health (CMV status not recorded). Some clones in this sample may be carry-over from other donors' samples.

The rearrangement joins TRBV7-3 to TRBJ2-3; D ambiguous. CDR3 length: 13 residues. Deletions cut 4 bases from V and 5 bases from J, with 10 bases between. The germline gives CDR1 SGHTA, CDR2 FQGTGA. The CDR3 nucleotides read TGTGCCAGCAGCTCTAAAGGGCAAGATACGCAGTATTTT. Its translation is CASSSKGQDTQYF.

A remark on this clonotype: Germline is not matched at one junction end, which may reflect a read error. This chain links TRBV27 with TRBJ2-1, with TRBD1 as a possible D gene (6 bases). This CDR3 spans 14 amino acids. Per germline, CDR1 MNHEY and CDR2 SMNVEV (reference sequence). The CDR3 loop reads CVSSRGNSYNEQFF. CDR3 nucleotide sequence: TGTGTCAGCAGTAGGGGGAACTCCTACAATGAGCAGTTCTTC.

The chain employs TRBV4-1 and TRBJ1-1; D is uncertain. Germline CDR1 is MGHRA and CDR2 is YSYEKL. The length of the CDR3 is 17 residues. Trimming left V 1 base short and J 5 bases short, with 20 bases between. This CDR3 is CASSQVQGLSSRTEAFF. The DNA for the CDR3 is TGCGCCAGCAGCCAAGTACAAGGACTATCATCGAGAACTGAAGCTTTCTTT.

The V call is TRBV7-6, the J call TRBJ2-5; 10 bases line up with TRBD2. Germline V lookup: CDR1 SGHVS, CDR2 FNYEAQ. V lost 2 bases, J lost 5 bases, and 14 bases stayed unmatched. The CDR3 extends over 18 amino acids. This CDR3 is CASSLLAGAPPRKETQYF. The CDR3 region has the DNA TGTGCCAGCAGCTTACTAGCGGGGGCCCCCCCACGCAAGGAGACCCAGTACTTC.

The chain combines TRBV19 with TRBJ1-5, with D possibly TRBD1 on 6 matching bases. This CDR3 comprises 14 residues. The V end lost 11 bases, the J end lost 4 bases, and 18 bases lay between the germline ends. Germline assignment: CDR1 LNHDA and CDR2 SQIVND (reference sequence). CDR3 loop: CAFRGGWLNQPQHF. The CDR3 nucleotides read TGTGCCTTTCGAGGGGGGTGGTTGAATCAGCCCCAGCATTTT. The whole variable domain, remainder taken from reference TRBV19 and TRBJ1-5, is DGGITQSPKYLFRKEGQNVTLSCEQNLNHDAMYWYRQDPGQGLRLIYYSQIVNDFQKGDIAEGYSVSREKKESFPLTVTSAQKNPTAFYLCAFRGGWLNQPQHFGDGTRLSIL.

This CDR3 is CASSPVPSSYNEQFF. The CDR3 nucleotides are TGCGCCAGCAGCCCGGTCCCGAGCTCCTACAATGAGCAGTTCTTC. The rearrangement links TRBV5-1 to TRBJ2-1; D not certain. V gave up 4 bases and J gave up 0 bases, with 11 bases separating them. This CDR3 contains 15 residues. Germline V gives CDR1 SGHRS, CDR2 YFSETQ.

The chain uses TRBV12-3 or TRBV12-4 and TRBJ1-4; D ambiguous. The CDR3 is made up of 18 amino acids. Between the trimmed V and J ends, which lost 3 bases and 0 bases, there was a span of 17 bases. The CDR3 protein is CASSFRLLYRTTNEKLFF. The CDR3 nucleotides read TGTGCCAGCAGTTTCCGTTTATTATACCGCACAACTAATGAAAAACTGTTTTTT.

The genes are TRBV7-6 and TRBJ1-6; D is unresolved. Germline V gene sequence: CDR1 SGHVS, CDR2 FNYEAQ. The CDR3 is 14 amino acids. Trimming took 0 bases from V and 14 from J, leaving 14 bases between them. CDR3 sequence (DNA): TGTGCCAGCAGCTTAGCCCTCGGGATCGGAACCCTCCACTTT. Amino acids: CASSLALGIGTLHF.

V is TRBV6-5 and J is TRBJ1-5; D is perhaps TRBD1 (6 bases). Germline V gene data show CDR1 as MNHEY and CDR2 as SVGAGI. The CDR3 spans 13 residues. V lost 6 bases and J lost 3, with 9 bases in between. This CDR3 is CASRRTDNQPQHF. The DNA for the CDR3 is TGTGCCAGCAGACGGACAGACAATCAGCCCCAGCATTTT.

V usage is TRBV6-6 and J usage is TRBJ2-7, with 7 bases identical to TRBD1. This CDR3 contains 12 residues. Trimming at V came to 5 bases and at J to 7 bases, leaving 5 bases not matched to a gene. Germline V gene data show CDR1 as MNHNY and CDR2 as SVGAGI (reference sequence). CDR3 in DNA: TGTGCCAGCAGTCGCACAGGGGTGGAGCAGTACGTC. It is translated as CASSRTGVEQYV.

V gene TRBV5-4 combines with J gene TRBJ1-4; tentatively, D is TRBD1 (6 bases). The germline CDR1 and CDR2 sequences are SGHNT and YYREEE (reference sequence). This CDR3 is 14 amino acids long. The V end lost 5 bases, the J end lost 1 base, and 9 bases lay between the germline ends. Here the CDR3 reads CASREGVTNEKLFF. CDR3 coding DNA: TGTGCCAGCAGAGAGGGGGTAACTAATGAAAAACTGTTTTTT. The entire variable domain, with the rest obtained from reference TRBV5-4 and TRBJ1-4, is as follows: ETGVTQSPTHLIKTRGQQVTLRCSSQSGHNTVSWYQQALGQGPQFIFQYYREEENGRGNFPPRFSGLQFPNYSSELNVNALELDDSALYLCASREGVTNEKLFFGSGTQLSVL.

This clonotype was found a few times. The chain carries TRBV12-3 or TRBV12-4 and TRBJ1-1; possibly TRBD1 for D (5 bases). V shed 4 bases and J shed 4 bases, with 10 bases lying between them. The CDR3 has 13 residues. CDR3 sequence: CASSYGGATEAFF. Here the CDR3 DNA reads TGTGCCAGCAGTTATGGAGGGGCCACTGAAGCTTTCTTT.